Below are 3 T cell receptor beta chains sequenced from a single sample in a study of blood T cells in healthy people across ages. The second PCR ran roughly 6 to 11 cycles with a sample-barcoded 5' primer and J-beta primers. TCRdb reprocessed the 5' RACE reads with MiXCR, giving one entry per CDR3 protein. The table has roughly 860,000 distinct CDR3 sequences, 55% to 65% seen once; the top ten hold roughly 25%. The material sequenced was blood. The source of these receptors is a man aged 25 to 40 in good health.

J is TRBJ2-7 and V is TRBV29-1, with 11 bases matching TRBD1. Germline V gene lookup returns CDR1 SQVTM and CDR2 ANQGSEA. The length of the CDR3 is 14 residues. V shed 2 bases, J shed 4 bases, and the junction held 4 bases outside the gene matches. The CDR3 sequence is CSVEKGTGGYEQYF. The CDR3 region has the DNA TGCAGCGTTGAAAAAGGGACAGGGGGTTACGAGCAGTACTTC.

This clonotype was seen a handful of times. This chain connects TRBV29-1 to TRBJ2-4, with 7 bases matching TRBD2. Germline CDR1 reads SQVTM; CDR2 reads ANQGSEA. With V trimmed by 4 bases and J by 1 base, 13 bases remained unmatched. This CDR3 is built from 17 residues. The CDR3 DNA follows: TGCAGCGTTGTGCGGGGGTCGGGGTTGGTGGCCAAAAACATTCAGTACTTC. Translation gives CSVVRGSGLVAKNIQYF. The entire variable domain, with the rest obtained from reference TRBV29-1 and TRBJ2-4, is as follows: SAVISQKPSRDICQRGTSLTIQCQVDSQVTMMFWYRQQPGQSLTLIATANQGSEATYESGFVIDKFPISRPNLTFSTLTVSNMSPEDSSIYLCSVVRGSGLVAKNIQYFGAGTRLSVL.

This chain joins TRBV20-1 and TRBJ1-4; a possible D gene is TRBD1 (6 bases). The V gene's germline CDR1 is DFQATT and CDR2 SNEGSKA (reference sequence). The ends were cut back, 5 bases at V and 8 bases at J, with 15 bases in the middle. This CDR3 has 13 amino acids. The DNA for the CDR3 is TGCAGTGCTCACCCGGACAGTGGGGAAAAACTGTTTTTT. It is translated as CSAHPDSGEKLFF.